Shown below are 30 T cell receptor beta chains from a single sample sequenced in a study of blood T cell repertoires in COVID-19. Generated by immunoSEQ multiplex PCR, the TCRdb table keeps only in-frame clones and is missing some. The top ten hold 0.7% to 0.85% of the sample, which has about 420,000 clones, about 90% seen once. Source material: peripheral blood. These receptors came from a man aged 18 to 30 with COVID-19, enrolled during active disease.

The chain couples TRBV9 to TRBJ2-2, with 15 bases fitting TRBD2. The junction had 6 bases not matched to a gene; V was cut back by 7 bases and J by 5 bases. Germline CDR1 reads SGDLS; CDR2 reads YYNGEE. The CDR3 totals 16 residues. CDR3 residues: CASHPGLAGGTGELFF. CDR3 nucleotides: TGTGCCAGCCACCCTGGACTAGCGGGAGGGACCGGGGAGCTGTTTTTT.

CDR3 protein: CARGEQGNQPQHF. The CDR3 region has the DNA TGTGCCCGCGGGGAACAGGGCAATCAGCCCCAGCATTTT. This sequence joins TRBV30 and TRBJ1-5, with D perhaps TRBD1 (5 bases). The CDR3 consists of 13 residues. Germline CDR1 reads GTSNPN; CDR2 reads SVGIG (reference sequence). V lost 8 bases and J lost 2, with 13 bases in between.

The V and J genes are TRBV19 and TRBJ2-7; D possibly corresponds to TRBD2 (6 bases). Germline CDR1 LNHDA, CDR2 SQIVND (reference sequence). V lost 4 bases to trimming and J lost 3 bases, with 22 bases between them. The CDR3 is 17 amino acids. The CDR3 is CASSSSLGWTTGYEQYF. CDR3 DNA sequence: TGTGCCAGTAGTAGTTCCTTGGGTTGGACTACTGGCTACGAGCAGTACTTC.

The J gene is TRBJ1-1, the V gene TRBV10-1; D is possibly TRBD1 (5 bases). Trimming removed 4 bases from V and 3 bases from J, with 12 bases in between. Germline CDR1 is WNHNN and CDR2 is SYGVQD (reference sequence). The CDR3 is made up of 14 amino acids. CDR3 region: CASSARWGDTEAFF. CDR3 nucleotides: TGCGCCAGCAGTGCCCGATGGGGGGACACTGAAGCTTTCTTT.

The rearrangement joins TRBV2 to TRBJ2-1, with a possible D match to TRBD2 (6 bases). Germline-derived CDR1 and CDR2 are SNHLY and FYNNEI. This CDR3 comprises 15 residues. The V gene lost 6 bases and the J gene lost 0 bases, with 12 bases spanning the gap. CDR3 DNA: TGTGCCAGCAGGTTAGCGGCAAGCTCCTACAATGAGCAGTTCTTC. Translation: CASRLAASSYNEQFF.

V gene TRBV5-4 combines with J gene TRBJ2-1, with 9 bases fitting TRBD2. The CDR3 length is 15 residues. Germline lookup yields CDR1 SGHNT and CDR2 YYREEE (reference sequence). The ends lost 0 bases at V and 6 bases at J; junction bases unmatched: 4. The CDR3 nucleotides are TGTGCCAGCAGCTTGGGACTAGCGGAGGGCAATGAGCAGTTCTTC. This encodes CASSLGLAEGNEQFF.

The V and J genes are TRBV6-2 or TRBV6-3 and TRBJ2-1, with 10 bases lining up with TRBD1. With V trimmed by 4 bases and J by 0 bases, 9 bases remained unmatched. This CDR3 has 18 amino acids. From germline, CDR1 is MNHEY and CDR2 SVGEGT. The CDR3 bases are TGTGCCAGCAGTTTGGCCGCGGGACAGGGGAGCTCCTACAATGAGCAGTTCTTC. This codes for CASSLAAGQGSSYNEQFF.

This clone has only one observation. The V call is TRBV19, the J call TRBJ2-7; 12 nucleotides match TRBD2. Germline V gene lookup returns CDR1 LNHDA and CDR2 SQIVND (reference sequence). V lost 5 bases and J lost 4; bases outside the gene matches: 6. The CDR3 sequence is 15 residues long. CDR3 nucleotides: TGTGCCAGTAGTTCCCGGACTAGCGGGACTTACGAGCAGTACTTC. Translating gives CASSSRTSGTYEQYF. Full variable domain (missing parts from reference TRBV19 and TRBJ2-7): DGGITQSPKYLFRKEGQNVTLSCEQNLNHDAMYWYRQDPGQGLRLIYYSQIVNDFQKGDIAEGYSVSREKKESFPLTVTSAQKNPTAFYLCASSSRTSGTYEQYFGPGTRLTVT.

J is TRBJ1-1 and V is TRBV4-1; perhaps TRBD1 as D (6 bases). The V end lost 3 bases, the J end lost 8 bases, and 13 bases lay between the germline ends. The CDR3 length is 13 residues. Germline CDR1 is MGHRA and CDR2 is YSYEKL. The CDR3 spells CASSQGLRGEAFF. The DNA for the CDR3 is TGCGCCAGCAGCCAGGGTTTGAGGGGGGAAGCTTTCTTT.

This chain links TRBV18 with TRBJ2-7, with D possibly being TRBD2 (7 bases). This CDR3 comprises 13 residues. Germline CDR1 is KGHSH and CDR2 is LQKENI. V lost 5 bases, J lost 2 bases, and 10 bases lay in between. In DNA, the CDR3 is TGTGCCAGCTCAACAGGGAGGGCCTACGAGCAGTACTTC. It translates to CASSTGRAYEQYF.

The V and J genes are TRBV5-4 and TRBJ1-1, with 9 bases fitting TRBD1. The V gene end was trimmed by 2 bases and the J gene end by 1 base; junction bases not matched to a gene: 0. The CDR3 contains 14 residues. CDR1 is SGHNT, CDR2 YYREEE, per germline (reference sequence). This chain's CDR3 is CASSLQGANTEAFF. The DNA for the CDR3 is TGTGCCAGCAGCTTACAGGGGGCGAACACTGAAGCTTTCTTT.

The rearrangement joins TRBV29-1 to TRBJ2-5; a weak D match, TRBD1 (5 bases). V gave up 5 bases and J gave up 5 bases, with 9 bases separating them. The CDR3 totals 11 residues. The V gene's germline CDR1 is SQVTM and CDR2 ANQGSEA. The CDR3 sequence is CSVLRAETQYF. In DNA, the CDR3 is TGCAGCGTTCTCAGGGCGGAGACCCAGTACTTC.

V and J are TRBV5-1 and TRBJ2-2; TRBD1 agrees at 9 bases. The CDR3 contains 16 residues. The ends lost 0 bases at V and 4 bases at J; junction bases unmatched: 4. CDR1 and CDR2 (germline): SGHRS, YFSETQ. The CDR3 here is CASSLGTGGFTGELFF. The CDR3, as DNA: TGCGCCAGCAGCTTGGGCACAGGGGGCTTCACCGGGGAGCTGTTTTTT.

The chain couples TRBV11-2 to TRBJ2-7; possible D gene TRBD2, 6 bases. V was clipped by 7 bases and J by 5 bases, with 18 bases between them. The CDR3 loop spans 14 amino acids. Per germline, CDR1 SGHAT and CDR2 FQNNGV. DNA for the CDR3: TGTGCCAGCACCCGGGGAGTCACTAGCCACGAGCAGTACTTC. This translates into CASTRGVTSHEQYF. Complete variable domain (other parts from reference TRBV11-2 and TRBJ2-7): EAGVAQSPRYKIIEKRQSVAFWCNPISGHATLYWYQQILGQGPKLLIQFQNNGVVDDSQLPKDRFSAERLKGVDSTLKIQPAKLEDSAVYLCASTRGVTSHEQYFGPGTRLTVT.

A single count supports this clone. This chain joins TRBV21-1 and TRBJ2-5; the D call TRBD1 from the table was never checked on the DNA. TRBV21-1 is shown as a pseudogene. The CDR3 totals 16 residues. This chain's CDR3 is CASSKRTDRYQETQYF. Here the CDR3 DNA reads TGTGCCAGCAGCAAAAGGACAGACAGGTACCAAGAGACCCAGTACTTC.

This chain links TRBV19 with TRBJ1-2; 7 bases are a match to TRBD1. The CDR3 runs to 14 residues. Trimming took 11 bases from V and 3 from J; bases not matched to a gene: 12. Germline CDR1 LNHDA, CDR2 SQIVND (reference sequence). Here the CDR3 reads CASQRAGGYYGYTF. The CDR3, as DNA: TGTGCCTCTCAAAGGGCAGGGGGATACTATGGCTACACCTTC.

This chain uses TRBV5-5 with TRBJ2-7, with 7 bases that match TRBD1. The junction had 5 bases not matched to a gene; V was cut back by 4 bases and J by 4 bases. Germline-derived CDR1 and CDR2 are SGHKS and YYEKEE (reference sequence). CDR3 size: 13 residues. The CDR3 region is CASSRQGGYEQYF. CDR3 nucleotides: TGTGCCAGCAGCCGACAGGGTGGTTACGAGCAGTACTTC.

In DNA, the CDR3 is TGCGCCAGCAGCTTTTCGTCGGGGAGGGGGACTGAAGCTTTCTTT. Residues: CASSFSSGRGTEAFF. The rearrangement uses TRBV5-1 and TRBJ1-1; D may be TRBD1 (6 bases). CDR1 SGHRS and CDR2 YFSETQ come from the germline V gene. The CDR3 has 15 residues. The ends were cut back, 2 bases at V and 5 bases at J, with 16 bases in the middle.

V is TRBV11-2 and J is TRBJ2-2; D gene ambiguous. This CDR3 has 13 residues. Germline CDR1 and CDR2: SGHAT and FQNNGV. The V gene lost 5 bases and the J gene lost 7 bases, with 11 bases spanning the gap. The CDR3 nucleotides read TGTGCCAGCAGCCTAAACTTTGACGGGGAGCTGTTTTTT. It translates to CASSLNFDGELFF.

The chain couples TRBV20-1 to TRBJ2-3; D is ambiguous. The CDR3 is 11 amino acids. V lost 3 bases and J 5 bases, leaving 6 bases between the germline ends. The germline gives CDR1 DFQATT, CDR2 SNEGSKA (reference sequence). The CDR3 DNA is TGCAGTGCTAGGGGCGAAGATACGCAGTATTTT. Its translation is CSARGEDTQYF.

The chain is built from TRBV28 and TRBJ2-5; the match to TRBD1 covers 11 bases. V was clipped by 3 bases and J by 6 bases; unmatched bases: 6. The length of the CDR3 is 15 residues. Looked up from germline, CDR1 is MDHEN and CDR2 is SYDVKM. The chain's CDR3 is CASSFGQGAVKTQYF. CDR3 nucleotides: TGTGCCAGCAGTTTCGGACAGGGGGCCGTTAAGACCCAGTACTTC.

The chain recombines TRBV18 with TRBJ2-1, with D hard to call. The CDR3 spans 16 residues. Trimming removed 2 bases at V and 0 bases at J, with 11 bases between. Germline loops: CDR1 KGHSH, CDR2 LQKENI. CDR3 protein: CASSPGGWSSYNEQFF. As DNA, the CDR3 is TGTGCCAGCTCACCAGGTGGGTGGAGCTCCTACAATGAGCAGTTCTTC. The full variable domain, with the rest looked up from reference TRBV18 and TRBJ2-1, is NAGVMQNPRHLVRRRGQEARLRCSPMKGHSHVYWYRQLPEEGLKFMVYLQKENIIDESGMPKERFSAEFPKEGPSILRIQQVVRGDSAAYFCASSPGGWSSYNEQFFGPGTRLTVL.

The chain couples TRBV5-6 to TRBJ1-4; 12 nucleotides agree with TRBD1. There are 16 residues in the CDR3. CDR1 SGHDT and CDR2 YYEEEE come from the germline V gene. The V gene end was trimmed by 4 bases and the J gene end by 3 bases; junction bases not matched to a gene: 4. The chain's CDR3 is CASSTGQGAANEKLFF. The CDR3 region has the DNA TGTGCCAGCAGCACGGGACAGGGGGCTGCTAATGAAAAACTGTTTTTT.

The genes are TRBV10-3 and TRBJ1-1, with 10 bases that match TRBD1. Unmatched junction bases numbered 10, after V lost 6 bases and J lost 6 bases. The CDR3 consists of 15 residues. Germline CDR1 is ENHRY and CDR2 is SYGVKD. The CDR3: CAIRGQGKLFAEAFF. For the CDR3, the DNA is TGTGCCATCAGGGGACAGGGGAAGCTCTTCGCTGAAGCTTTCTTT.

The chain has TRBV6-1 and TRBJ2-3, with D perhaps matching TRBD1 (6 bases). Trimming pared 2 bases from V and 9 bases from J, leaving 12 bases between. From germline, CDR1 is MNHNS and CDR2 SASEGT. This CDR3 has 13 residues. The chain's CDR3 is CASSELTGMTQYF. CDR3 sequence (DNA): TGTGCCAGCAGTGAATTAACAGGGATGACGCAGTATTTT.

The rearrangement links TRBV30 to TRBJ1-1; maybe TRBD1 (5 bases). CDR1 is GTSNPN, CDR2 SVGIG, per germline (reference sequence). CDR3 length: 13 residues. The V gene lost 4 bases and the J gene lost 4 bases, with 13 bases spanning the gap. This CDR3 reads CAWMPLGGTEAFF. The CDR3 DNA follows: TGTGCCTGGATGCCTCTGGGGGGCACTGAAGCTTTCTTT.

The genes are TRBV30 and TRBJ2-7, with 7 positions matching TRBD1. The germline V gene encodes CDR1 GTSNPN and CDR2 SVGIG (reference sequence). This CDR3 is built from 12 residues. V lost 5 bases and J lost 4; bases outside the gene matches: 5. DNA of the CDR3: TGTGCCTGGTCGACAGGGCAATACGAGCAGTACTTC. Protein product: CAWSTGQYEQYF.

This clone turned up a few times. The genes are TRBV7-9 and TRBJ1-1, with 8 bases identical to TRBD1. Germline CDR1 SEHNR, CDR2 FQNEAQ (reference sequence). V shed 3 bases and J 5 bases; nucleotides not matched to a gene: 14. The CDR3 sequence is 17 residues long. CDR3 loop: CASSLGRTGTVLTEAFF. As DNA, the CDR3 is TGTGCCAGCAGCTTGGGGAGGACAGGGACGGTTTTGACTGAAGCTTTCTTT.

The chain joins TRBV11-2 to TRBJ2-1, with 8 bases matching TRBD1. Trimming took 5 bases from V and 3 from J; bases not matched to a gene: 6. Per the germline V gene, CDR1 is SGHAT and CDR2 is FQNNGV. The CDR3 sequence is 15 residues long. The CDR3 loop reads CASSPDRDNYNEQFF. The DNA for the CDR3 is TGTGCCAGCAGCCCGGACAGGGATAACTACAATGAGCAGTTCTTC.

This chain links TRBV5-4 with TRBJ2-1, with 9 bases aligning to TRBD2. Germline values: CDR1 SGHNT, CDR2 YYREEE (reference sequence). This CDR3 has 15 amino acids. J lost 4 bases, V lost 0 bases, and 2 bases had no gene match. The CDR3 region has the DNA TGTGCCAGCAGCTTGGGACTAGCGGAGTACAATGAGCAGTTCTTC. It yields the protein CASSLGLAEYNEQFF. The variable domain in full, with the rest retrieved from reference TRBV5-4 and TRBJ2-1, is ETGVTQSPTHLIKTRGQQVTLRCSSQSGHNTVSWYQQALGQGPQFIFQYYREEENGRGNFPPRFSGLQFPNYSSELNVNALELDDSALYLCASSLGLAEYNEQFFGPGTRLTVL.